This TCR beta chain was obtained from a study of cytomegalovirus exposure and HLA in healthy donors. Broader study findings: TCR beta sequences numbering 15,000 to 20,000 were associated with HLA alleles at 0.05 false discovery rate in a later analysis. A later analysis linked a missense DCLRE1C variant to TCR beta V- and J-gene trimming.

Points on this clone: The target antigen is unknown.

Primers for the PCR totalled 60 Vbeta and 13 Jbeta. Profiled with immunoSEQ multiplex PCR; TCRdb holds only in-frame clones, not every one. This sample contains just over 80,000 clones. Participants comprised healthy donors of bone marrow. This receptor was taken from a woman under 40 in good health and CMV-seronegative. Sequenced sample: PBMCs.

The CDR3 DNA sequence: TGCGCCAGCAGCTTAAGGGGTGGTAATGAAAAACTGTTTTTT. Amino acids: CASSLRGGNEKLFF. The rearrangement uses TRBV5-1 and TRBJ1-4, with a possible D match to TRBD1 (5 bases). CDR1 is SGHRS, CDR2 YFSETQ, per germline. This CDR3 comprises 14 residues. Trimming shortened V by 2 bases and J by 4 bases, and 9 bases separated the two germline ends.